This TCR beta chain was recovered during a study of blood T cell repertoires in COVID-19. Generated by immunoSEQ multiplex PCR, the TCRdb table keeps only in-frame clones and is missing some. Of almost 350,000 clones detected, over 85% appear once; the ten largest clones hold roughly 3.9%. This TCR came from a woman aged 60-75 years with COVID-19, enrolled during active disease. The sample was peripheral blood.

The CDR3 here is CASSQVTAAPYGYTF. In DNA, the CDR3 is TGTGCCAGCAGCCAAGTGACAGCAGCACCCTATGGCTACACCTTC. The gene calls are TRBV3-1 (or the pseudogene TRBV3-2) and TRBJ1-2; TRBD1 is a possible D gene (5 bases). V lost 1 base and J lost 4, with 13 bases in between. Germline V gives CDR1 LGHDT, CDR2 YNNKEL (reference sequence). The CDR3 has 15 amino acids.